The clone carrying this TCR beta chain was counted only a few times. The antigen remains undetermined. Approximately 110 mL of blood, on average, came from one heparinised draw per donor. Cells sorted by CD45RO/CCR7/CD25/CD127/CD95/CD27 comprised CD4+ naive, central memory, regulatory and stem cell-like memory cells. Reverse transcribing all isolated RNA meant expressed TCRB transcripts were sequenced. About 3.7 million reads per sample were averaged for naive, central memory and regulatory samples. Sequenced by immunoSEQ multiplex PCR; TCRdb stores in-frame clones only, minus some. This sample has around 310,000 clones, with about 14% found just once. These data originate in a study of beta chain features in type 1 diabetes. General study points: Shortening of TCRB CDR3s, moderate but significant, appeared in all four CD4+ subsets of Type 1 diabetes patients. At VDJ recombination sites, type 1 diabetes patients had fewer insertions and more deleted nucleotides.

Between the trimmed V and J ends, which lost 0 bases and 5 bases, there was a span of 17 bases. CDR1 is SGHRS, CDR2 YFSETQ, per germline. The CDR3 is made up of 16 amino acids. The receptor's source is a young woman with type 1 diabetes. The sample comprised naive CD4+ T cells from blood. This chain connects TRBV5-1 to TRBJ1-1; D not resolved. CDR3 nucleotides: TGCGCCAGCAGCTTGGAGGCGGATAGTCCTAGGACTGAAGCTTTCTTT. It yields the protein CASSLEADSPRTEAFF.